This T cell receptor beta chain was found in a study of cytomegalovirus exposure and HLA in healthy donors (dated by TCRdb to the late 2010s). About the full investigation: According to a later analysis, one platform produced both the 110 or so validation repertoires and the 700 or so repertoires of the first cohort. The study aimed to test whether signatures of past pathogen exposure could be identified by cataloging public T cell receptors. The study combined high-throughput TCR immunosequencing, statistical association of individual TCRs with disease status, and machine learning to predict cytomegalovirus infection status. In addition to the first cohort of 500 to 850 subjects, a separate validation cohort of around 110 different subjects was used.

Library method: the immunoSEQ multiplex PCR assay. As for how the authors treated the data: To diagnose cytomegalovirus status from the catalog of TCR beta chain sequences, a statistical classification framework was built. TCRdb re-hosts the immuneACCESS table, in-frame sequences only. Its copies lack some clones; in the studies checked, an unresolved V gene accounts for under half of them, and the cause for the rest is not known. V and J calls and clone size are those listed in that table; D and trimming were worked out from the DNA. The sample contains over 200,000 clones, more than 75% of them found a single time. Jointly, the top ten make up 1.5% to 2.5% of the sample. Trimming costs V 5 bases and J 2 bases, and their ends lie 9 bases apart. CDR1 and CDR2 (MNHEY, SVGAGI) derive from the germline V gene. From its cysteine to its phenylalanine, the CDR3 spans 13 amino acids. The retained sequence is limited to the CDR3, 39 bases, with the frame set at the first base.

Donors formed part of the validation cohort, which comprised approximately 130 subjects and was distinct from the first cohort of under 850 subjects. Broader findings and caveats from the paper: The authors suggested that the approach could potentially be generalized to other disease states and immunological phenotypes. The validation cohort had no HLA typing available for a later analysis, so co-occurrence within that cohort was assessed over all 130 or so repertoires. Across donors, most TCR sequences were observed very rarely, whereas some public TCRs were present in many individuals. In vitro tests confirmed that a few of the cytomegalovirus-associated TCR beta chains recognize cytomegalovirus antigens. The classifier was reported to diagnose cytomegalovirus status with high specificity and sensitivity in both the original and validation cohorts. A total of 150 or so TCR beta chains were listed by the study as associated with cytomegalovirus. Subsequent analysis determined that TCRs grouped into clusters in the first cohort also showed a tendency toward co-occurrence across the 120 or so validation repertoires, and approximately 94% of cluster scores exceeded 0.

A remark on this clone: Its binding antigen is unknown. Qualities for individual bases were not recorded, and no much larger clone is one base off.

The V and J genes are TRBV6-5 and TRBJ1-2; the D gene is unclear. The receptor's source is a woman between 18 and 29 years old in good health and CMV-seropositive. The sample consisted of PBMCs. At the DNA level, the sequence is TGTGCCAGCAGTCCCCAGGTGAACTATGGCTACACCTTC. This translates into CASSPQVNYGYTF.